These T cell receptor beta chains were read from a single sample in a study of T cells in Graves' hyperthyroidism and ophthalmopathy. TCRdb analysed the multiplex PCR reads with MiXCR anew, one entry per CDR3 protein. The profile shows hundreds of thousands of distinct CDR3 sequences, roughly 16% of them singletons. The sequenced sample consisted of blood. These TCRs come from a woman aged 40 to 50 with Graves' ophthalmopathy. Both conserved end residues are trimmed from each CDR3. D genes are given only for firm matches. A row's size may be missing; if present it is once, few, many or a size class.

CDR3aa: AQGRVDNEQF; v_gene: TRBV5-5; abundance: .; d_gene: .
CDR3aa: ASSLPSGGANTQY; v_gene: TRBV5-4; abundance: .; d_gene: TRBD2
CDR3aa: ASRRTGTGLFGYT; v_gene: TRBV28; abundance: few; d_gene: TRBD1
CDR3aa: ASSLPGPTEEQY; v_gene: TRBV5-1; abundance: once; d_gene: .
CDR3aa: ASRPGLDGNTIY; v_gene: TRBV7-9; abundance: few; d_gene: .
CDR3aa: ASSLIRWDTEAF; v_gene: TRBV7-3; abundance: few; d_gene: .
CDR3aa: ASNNGQGYTDTQY; v_gene: TRBV19; abundance: once; d_gene: TRBD1
CDR3aa: ASGLTRGDPVLRARSGRETQY; v_gene: TRBV2; abundance: many; d_gene: .
CDR3aa: ASSLMPGLPAETQY; v_gene: TRBV7-7; abundance: few; d_gene: .
CDR3aa: ASSQFTGGTEAF; v_gene: TRBV12-3/TRBV12-4; abundance: many; d_gene: TRBD1
CDR3aa: ATSATPGQGGDNEQF; v_gene: TRBV15; abundance: many; d_gene: TRBD1
CDR3aa: ASSSSTGKGSTDTQY; v_gene: TRBV7-9; abundance: many; d_gene: TRBD1
CDR3aa: ASSEQEGEQY; v_gene: TRBV6-1; abundance: .; d_gene: .
CDR3aa: ASSSLREGSYNEQF; v_gene: TRBV5-1; abundance: many; d_gene: TRBD2
CDR3aa: ASSQDRDTKETQY; v_gene: TRBV18; abundance: few; d_gene: .
CDR3aa: ASSEAGGSANEQF; v_gene: TRBV2; abundance: many; d_gene: TRBD2
CDR3aa: ASSQRVARETDTQY; v_gene: TRBV18; abundance: many; d_gene: .
CDR3aa: ASSSSGIDSYEQY; v_gene: TRBV11-2; abundance: medium-sized; d_gene: TRBD2
CDR3aa: ASSGGAGSSYNSPLH; v_gene: TRBV27; abundance: few; d_gene: .
CDR3aa: ANRGGAGNTEAF; v_gene: TRBV12-3/TRBV12-4; abundance: many; d_gene: TRBD1
CDR3aa: ASSSEAVYTGGEKLF; v_gene: TRBV2; abundance: many; d_gene: .
CDR3aa: ASSLQSTNEKLF; v_gene: TRBV18; abundance: .; d_gene: .
CDR3aa: ASSPSPGGTEAF; v_gene: TRBV18; abundance: many; d_gene: TRBD1
CDR3aa: ASSTQGRGRTNEKLF; v_gene: TRBV11-2; abundance: .; d_gene: .
CDR3aa: ASRRTGGAGGYT; v_gene: TRBV19; abundance: .; d_gene: TRBD1
CDR3aa: ASSLTAAPYSNQPQH; v_gene: TRBV27; abundance: .; d_gene: .
CDR3aa: SVNTGRRGYEQY; v_gene: TRBV29-1; abundance: few; d_gene: .
CDR3aa: ASSYPKAERGNYEQY; v_gene: TRBV6-5; abundance: many; d_gene: TRBD2
CDR3aa: ASSLLAEEQETQY; v_gene: TRBV28; abundance: many; d_gene: .
CDR3aa: ASSGQPGGEAF; v_gene: TRBV7-3; abundance: many; d_gene: TRBD1
CDR3aa: ASSFPRTYGYT; v_gene: TRBV12-3/TRBV12-4; abundance: once; d_gene: .
CDR3aa: ASRSGRSSYNEQF; v_gene: TRBV5-5; abundance: .; d_gene: .
CDR3aa: ASNPEGTDTQY; v_gene: TRBV5-1; abundance: many; d_gene: .
CDR3aa: ASSQVPDTEAF; v_gene: TRBV3-1; abundance: many; d_gene: .
CDR3aa: ASSSPPGGSTDTQY; v_gene: TRBV28; abundance: .; d_gene: TRBD1
CDR3aa: ASSHRDGGLGYNEQF; v_gene: TRBV7-9; abundance: many; d_gene: .
CDR3aa: ASSGTIGGEQY; v_gene: TRBV5-1; abundance: once; d_gene: .
CDR3aa: ASSSLTGPTYEQY; v_gene: TRBV13; abundance: many; d_gene: .
CDR3aa: ATRLGRGHEQF; v_gene: TRBV24-1; abundance: few; d_gene: .
CDR3aa: ATSRDLSVNEQF; v_gene: TRBV15; abundance: .; d_gene: .
CDR3aa: ASRVAGPNEQF; v_gene: TRBV5-1; abundance: many; d_gene: .
CDR3aa: ASSLLSSLQETQY; v_gene: TRBV28; abundance: .; d_gene: .
CDR3aa: SARATGVRGYT; v_gene: TRBV20-1; abundance: .; d_gene: TRBD1
CDR3aa: AISETPGSTDTQY; v_gene: TRBV10-3; abundance: few; d_gene: .
CDR3aa: AISETLQGSQPQH; v_gene: TRBV10-3; abundance: few; d_gene: TRBD1
CDR3aa: SAHGGGRLAGSTDTQY; v_gene: TRBV20-1; abundance: .; d_gene: TRBD2
CDR3aa: SVYRASNTEAF; v_gene: TRBV29-1; abundance: many; d_gene: .
CDR3aa: AIRAGQGDFLSGANVLT; v_gene: TRBV10-3; abundance: many; d_gene: TRBD1
CDR3aa: ASSRHSGPYNEQF; v_gene: TRBV12-3/TRBV12-4; abundance: .; d_gene: .
CDR3aa: ASSSNSGQGSVNEQF; v_gene: TRBV11-2; abundance: many; d_gene: TRBD1
CDR3aa: ASIRGMAEAF; v_gene: TRBV6-1; abundance: many; d_gene: .
CDR3aa: ASSPGTSLDTQY; v_gene: TRBV5-1; abundance: few; d_gene: TRBD2
CDR3aa: ASTSTGVEKLF; v_gene: TRBV28; abundance: many; d_gene: TRBD1